Shown below are 13 T cell receptor beta chains from a single sample sequenced in a study of cytomegalovirus exposure and HLA in healthy donors. Amplification used 60 Vbeta primers and 13 Jbeta primers. Data came from immunoSEQ multiplex PCR; TCRdb stores just in-frame clones and leaves some out. The sample has some 70,000 clones; roughly 69% are singletons. The sequencing sample was made of PBMCs. The receptors here all came from a woman in her forties or fifties in good health and CMV-seronegative.

The J gene is TRBJ1-1, the V gene TRBV7-8; D perhaps matches TRBD1 (5 bases). Germline-derived CDR1 and CDR2 are SGHVS and FQNEAQ. The CDR3 sequence is 13 residues long. Trimming took off 7 bases at V and 6 bases at J, with 15 bases between the two ends. The CDR3: CASTIGGAAEAFF. CDR3 nucleotide sequence: TGTGCCAGCACCATAGGAGGGGCCGCTGAAGCTTTCTTT. Looking up the rest from reference TRBV7-8 and TRBJ1-1 gives the full variable domain: GAGVSQSPRYKVAKRGQDVALRCDPISGHVSLFWYQQALGQGPEFLTYFQNEAQLDKSGLPSDRFFAERPEGSVSTLKIQRTQQEDSAVYLCASTIGGAAEAFFGQGTRLTVV.

The genes are TRBV5-4 and TRBJ2-1; 10 nucleotides match TRBD2. Germline trimming cut 1 base from V and 5 bases from J; bases unmatched to any gene: 3. This CDR3 has 15 amino acids. The V gene's germline CDR1 is SGHNT and CDR2 YYREEE (reference sequence). CDR3 loop: CASSLPGLANNEQFF. In nucleotides, the CDR3 is TGTGCCAGCAGCTTGCCGGGACTAGCGAACAATGAGCAGTTCTTC.

V usage is TRBV6-5 and J usage is TRBJ2-6; 7 positions agree with TRBD2. This CDR3 contains 15 residues. The V and J ends lost 6 bases and 2 bases, in that order; junction bases with no gene match: 4. The V gene's germline CDR1 is MNHEY and CDR2 SVGAGI. The CDR3 nucleotides are TGTGCCAGCAGCTCTACTAGCGCTGGGGCCAACGTCCTGACTTTC. It yields the protein CASSSTSAGANVLTF.

This clone was seen a handful of times. Here the CDR3 DNA reads TGTGCCAGCAGCTTTAAAGTTAGAACAGGGGAGGCTTTCTTT. The encoded protein is CASSFKVRTGEAFF. V is TRBV5-6 and J is TRBJ1-1; TRBD1 matches at 7 bases. Per germline, CDR1 SGHDT and CDR2 YYEEEE. V shed 2 bases, J shed 11 bases, and the junction held 12 bases outside the gene matches. The CDR3 totals 14 residues.

This chain joins TRBV9 and TRBJ2-7; 12 bases line up with TRBD2. From germline, CDR1 is SGDLS and CDR2 YYNGEE. CDR3 length: 16 residues. The junction had 3 bases not matched to a gene; V was cut back by 0 bases and J by 2 bases. The CDR3 is CASSVATSGGPYEQYF. The CDR3, as DNA: TGTGCCAGCAGCGTAGCGACTAGCGGGGGCCCCTACGAGCAGTACTTC.

This rearrangement joins TRBV19 to TRBJ1-4, with 10 nucleotides matching TRBD1. This CDR3 is built from 15 residues. V lost 5 bases to trimming and J lost 6 bases; unmatched junction nucleotides: 6. CDR1 and CDR2 (germline): LNHDA, SQIVND (reference sequence). The CDR3 sequence: CASSRSGTGDEKLFF. Written as DNA, the CDR3 is TGTGCCAGTAGTCGGTCGGGGACAGGGGATGAAAAACTGTTTTTT.

This clone was seen repeatedly, ten times or more. The V call is TRBV19, the J call TRBJ2-5; perhaps TRBD2 as D (5 bases). V was pared by 4 bases and J by 5 bases, with 5 bases between. The CDR3 loop spans 11 amino acids. From germline, CDR1 is LNHDA and CDR2 SQIVND (reference sequence). CDR3 bases: TGTGCCAGTAGTACGGGGGAGACCCAGTACTTC. Amino acid sequence: CASSTGETQYF. Based on the CDR3 plus reference TRBV19 and TRBJ2-5, the full variable domain is DGGITQSPKYLFRKEGQNVTLSCEQNLNHDAMYWYRQDPGQGLRLIYYSQIVNDFQKGDIAEGYSVSREKKESFPLTVTSAQKNPTAFYLCASSTGETQYFGPGTRLLVL.

Only one count was recorded for this clone. This chain uses TRBV4-3 with TRBJ1-1, with no clear D. Germline V CDR1 and CDR2: LGHNA, YSLEER. V was cut by 0 bases and J by 1 base, with 21 bases left in between. The CDR3 runs to 19 residues. CDR3 loop: CASSQDLPVGEGTNTEAFF. The CDR3 DNA reads as TGCGCCAGCAGCCAAGATCTTCCGGTCGGCGAGGGCACGAACACTGAAGCTTTCTTT.

This clone was seen more than once but under ten times. The chain combines TRBV29-1 with TRBJ2-3; D perhaps matches TRBD2 (5 bases). CDR1 is SQVTM, CDR2 ANQGSEA, per germline. V was shortened by 3 bases and J by 6 bases, with 16 bases between the two germline ends. The CDR3 runs 14 residues. Here the CDR3 reads CSVDGRGLGDTQYF. The CDR3 coding sequence is TGCAGCGTTGACGGGCGCGGGCTAGGTGATACGCAGTATTTT.

The chain uses TRBV28 and TRBJ1-5; the match to TRBD1 covers 7 bases. This CDR3 has 15 residues. Germline assignment: CDR1 MDHEN and CDR2 SYDVKM. V trimming: 5 bases; J trimming: 3 bases; junction bases outside the gene matches: 7. The CDR3: CASSLPGQANQPQHF. CDR3 sequence (DNA): TGTGCCAGCAGTCTCCCAGGACAGGCCAATCAGCCCCAGCATTTT.

The gene calls are TRBV5-8 and TRBJ2-7, with D hard to call. The CDR3 runs 11 residues. Trimming pared 7 bases from V and 5 bases from J, leaving 10 bases between. Germline CDR1 is SGHTS and CDR2 is YDEGEE. This CDR3 reads CASEDYNEQYF. CDR3 nucleotides: TGTGCCAGCGAGGATTATAACGAGCAGTACTTC.

The rearrangement uses TRBV6-5 and TRBJ1-1; maybe TRBD1 (6 bases). The ends were cut back, 10 bases at V and 1 base at J, with 10 bases in the middle. Germline assignment: CDR1 MNHEY and CDR2 SVGAGI. The CDR3 spans 12 residues. CDR3 sequence: CATVRGNTEAFF. Here the CDR3 DNA reads TGTGCCACCGTCAGGGGGAACACTGAAGCTTTCTTT.

The chain combines TRBV7-2 with TRBJ2-7; TRBD1 aligns across 8 bases. After removal of 3 bases from V and 3 bases from J, the junction contained 7 bases not matched to a gene. The CDR3 runs 15 residues. From germline, CDR1 is SGHTA and CDR2 FQGNSA. CDR3 residues: CASSFRQGNDYEQYF. For the CDR3, the DNA is TGTGCCAGCAGCTTTAGACAGGGGAACGACTACGAGCAGTACTTC.